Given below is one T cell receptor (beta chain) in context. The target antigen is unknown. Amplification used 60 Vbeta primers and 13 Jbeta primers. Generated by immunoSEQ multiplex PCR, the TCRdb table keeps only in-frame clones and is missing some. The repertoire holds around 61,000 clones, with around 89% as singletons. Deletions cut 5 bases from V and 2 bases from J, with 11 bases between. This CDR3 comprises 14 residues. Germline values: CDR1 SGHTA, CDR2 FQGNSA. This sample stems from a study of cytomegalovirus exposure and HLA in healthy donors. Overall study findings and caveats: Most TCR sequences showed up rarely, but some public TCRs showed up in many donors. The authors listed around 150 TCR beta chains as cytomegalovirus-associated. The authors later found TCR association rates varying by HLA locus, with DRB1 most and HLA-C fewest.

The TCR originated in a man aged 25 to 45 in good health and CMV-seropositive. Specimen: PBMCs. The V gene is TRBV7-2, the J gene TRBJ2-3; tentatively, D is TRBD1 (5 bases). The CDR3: CASSLDRFTDTQYF. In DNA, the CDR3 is TGTGCCAGCAGCCTCGACAGATTCACAGATACGCAGTATTTT. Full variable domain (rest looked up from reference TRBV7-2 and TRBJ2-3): GAGVSQSPSNKVTEKGKDVELRCDPISGHTALYWYRQSLGQGLEFLIYFQGNSAPDKSGLPSDRFSAERTGGSVSTLTIQRTQQEDSAVYLCASSLDRFTDTQYFGPGTRLTVL.